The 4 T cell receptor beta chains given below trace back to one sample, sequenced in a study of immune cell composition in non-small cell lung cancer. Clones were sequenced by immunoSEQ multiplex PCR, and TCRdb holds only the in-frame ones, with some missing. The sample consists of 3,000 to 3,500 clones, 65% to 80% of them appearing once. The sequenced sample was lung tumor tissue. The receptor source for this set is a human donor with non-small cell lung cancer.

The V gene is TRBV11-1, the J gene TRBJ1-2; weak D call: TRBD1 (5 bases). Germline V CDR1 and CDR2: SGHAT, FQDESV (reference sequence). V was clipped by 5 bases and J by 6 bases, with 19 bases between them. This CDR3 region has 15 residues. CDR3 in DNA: TGTGCCAGCAGCCGGGGCCGCGGGAGGTTTGATGGCTACACCTTC. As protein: CASSRGRGRFDGYTF.

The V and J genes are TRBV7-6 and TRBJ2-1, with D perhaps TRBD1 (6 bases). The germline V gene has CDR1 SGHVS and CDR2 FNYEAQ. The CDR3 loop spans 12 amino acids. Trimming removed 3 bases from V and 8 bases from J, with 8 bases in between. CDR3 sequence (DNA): TGTGCCAGCAGCTTCACAGGGTATGAGCAGTTCTTC. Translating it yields CASSFTGYEQFF.

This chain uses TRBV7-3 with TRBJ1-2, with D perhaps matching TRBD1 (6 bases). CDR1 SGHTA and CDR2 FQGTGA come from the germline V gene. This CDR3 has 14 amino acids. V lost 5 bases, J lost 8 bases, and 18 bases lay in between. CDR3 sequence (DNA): TGTGCCAGCAGCGCAACTACAGGGCTTGGAGGCTACACCTTC. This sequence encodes CASSATTGLGGYTF. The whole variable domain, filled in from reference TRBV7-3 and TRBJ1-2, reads GAGVSQTPSNKVTEKGKYVELRCDPISGHTALYWYRQSLGQGPEFLIYFQGTGAADDSGLPNDRFFAVRPEGSVSTLKIQRTERGDSAVYLCASSATTGLGGYTFGSGTRLTVV.

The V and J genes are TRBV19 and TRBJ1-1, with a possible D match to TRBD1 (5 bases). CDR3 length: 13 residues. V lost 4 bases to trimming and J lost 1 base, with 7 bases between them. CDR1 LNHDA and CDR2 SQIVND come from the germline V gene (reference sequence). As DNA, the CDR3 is TGTGCCAGTAGTACCAGGGAGAACACTGAAGCTTTCTTT. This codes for CASSTRENTEAFF.